What follows are 8 T cell receptor beta chains derived from one specimen sequenced in a study of blood T cell repertoires in COVID-19. The data were produced by immunoSEQ multiplex PCR, yet TCRdb's version contains in-frame clones alone and is incomplete. The table includes about 300,000 clones, 89% detected once. Sequenced material: PBMCs or T cells enriched from blood (not recorded which). The source is a woman aged 45-65 years who had been exposed to COVID-19.

The V and J genes are TRBV3-1 (or the pseudogene TRBV3-2) and TRBJ1-1; D remains unclear. Trimming removed 0 bases at V and 7 bases at J, with 9 bases between. The CDR3 covers 13 residues. The germline gives CDR1 LGHDT, CDR2 YNNKEL (reference sequence). In DNA form, the CDR3 reads TGTGCCAGCAGCCAAGATAGATCCGGTGAAGCTTTCTTT. Protein product: CASSQDRSGEAFF.

The gene calls are TRBV2 and TRBJ2-7; D gene ambiguous. The CDR3 sequence is 14 residues long. Germline CDR1 reads SNHLY; CDR2 reads FYNNEI. V was pared by 2 bases and J by 3 bases, with 11 bases between. The CDR3 sequence is CASSENFSGYEQYF. CDR3 bases: TGTGCCAGCAGTGAAAACTTTTCGGGCTACGAGCAGTACTTC. Full variable domain (remainder filled in from reference TRBV2 and TRBJ2-7): EPEVTQTPSHQVTQMGQEVILRCVPISNHLYFYWYRQILGQKVEFLVSFYNNEISEKSEIFDDQFSVERPDGSNFTLKIRSTKLEDSAMYFCASSENFSGYEQYFGPGTRLTVT.

J is TRBJ1-2 and V is TRBV28; 7 bases line up with TRBD1. The germline gives CDR1 MDHEN, CDR2 SYDVKM. The CDR3 runs 15 residues. J lost 5 bases, V lost 2 bases, and 8 bases had no gene match. The CDR3 protein is CASSLIAGGLYGYTF. The CDR3 nucleotides are TGTGCCAGCAGTTTAATCGCAGGGGGTCTGTATGGCTACACCTTC.

This chain links TRBV18 with TRBJ1-3; 7 positions match TRBD1. V gave up 2 bases and J gave up 5 bases; unmatched junction bases: 3. The CDR3 spans 14 residues. CDR1 and CDR2 (germline): KGHSH, LQKENI. CDR3 coding DNA: TGTGCCAGCTCACCAGGGACAGCTAGAAACACCATATATTTT. The encoded protein is CASSPGTARNTIYF.

On this clone itself: A read error may produce the germline difference seen at one junction end. V and J are TRBV7-7 and TRBJ2-5; possible D gene TRBD1, 6 bases. This CDR3 is 13 amino acids long. Germline CDR1 and CDR2: SSHAT and FNYEAQ (reference sequence). The CDR3 sequence is CASSLPTGETQYF. CDR3 nucleotide sequence: TGTGCTAGCAGCTTGCCAACAGGGGAGACCCAGTACTTC.

The V call is TRBV19, the J call TRBJ2-1; D possibly corresponds to TRBD1 (5 bases). The CDR3 totals 14 residues. CDR1 and CDR2 from the germline V gene are LNHDA and SQIVND (reference sequence). V lost 3 bases to trimming and J lost 7 bases, with 13 bases between them. The CDR3 protein is CASSISAGANEQFF. The CDR3 DNA follows: TGTGCCAGTAGTATCTCGGCTGGGGCAAATGAGCAGTTCTTC.

The CDR3 reads CASSISVGTYEQYF. CDR3 nucleotides: TGTGCCAGCAGTATCAGCGTCGGGACCTACGAGCAGTACTTC. This rearrangement joins TRBV27 to TRBJ2-7, with a weak D call TRBD2 (5 bases). CDR1 is MNHEY and CDR2 is SMNVEV in the germline V gene (reference sequence). V shed 5 bases and J shed 2 bases, with 13 bases lying between them. This CDR3 has 14 residues.

The chain links TRBV29-1 to TRBJ2-7; possibly TRBD1 for D (6 bases). Germline V CDR1 and CDR2: SQVTM, ANQGSEA. This CDR3 has 14 residues. The CDR3 region is CIFEPGHPSYEQYF. CDR3 coding DNA: TGCATCTTTGAACCGGGACACCCTTCCTACGAGCAGTACTTC.